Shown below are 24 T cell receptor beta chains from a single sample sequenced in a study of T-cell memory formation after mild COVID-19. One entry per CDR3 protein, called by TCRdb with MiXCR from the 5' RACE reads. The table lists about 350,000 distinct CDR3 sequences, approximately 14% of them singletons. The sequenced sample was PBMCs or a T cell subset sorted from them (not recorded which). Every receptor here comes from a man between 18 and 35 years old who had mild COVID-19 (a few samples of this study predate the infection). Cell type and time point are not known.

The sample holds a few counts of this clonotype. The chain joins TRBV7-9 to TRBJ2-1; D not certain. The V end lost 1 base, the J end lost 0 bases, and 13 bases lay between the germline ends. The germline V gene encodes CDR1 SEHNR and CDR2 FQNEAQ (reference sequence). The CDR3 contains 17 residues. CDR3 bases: TGTGCCAGCAGCTTAGATGTAAGGTTCTCCTCCTACAATGAGCAGTTCTTC. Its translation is CASSLDVRFSSYNEQFF. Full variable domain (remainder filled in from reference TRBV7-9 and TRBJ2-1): DTGVSQNPRHKITKRGQNVTFRCDPISEHNRLYWYRQTLGQGPEFLTYFQNEAQLEKSRLLSDRFSAERPKGSFSTLEIQRTEQGDSAMYLCASSLDVRFSSYNEQFFGPGTRLTVL.

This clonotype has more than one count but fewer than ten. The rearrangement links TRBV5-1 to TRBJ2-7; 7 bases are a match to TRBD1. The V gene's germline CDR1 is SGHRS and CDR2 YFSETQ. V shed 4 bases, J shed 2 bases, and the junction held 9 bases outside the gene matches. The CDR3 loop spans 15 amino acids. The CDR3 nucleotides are TGCGCCAGCAGCCTCCTATTCGGGACAGCCTACGAGCAGTACTTC. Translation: CASSLLFGTAYEQYF.

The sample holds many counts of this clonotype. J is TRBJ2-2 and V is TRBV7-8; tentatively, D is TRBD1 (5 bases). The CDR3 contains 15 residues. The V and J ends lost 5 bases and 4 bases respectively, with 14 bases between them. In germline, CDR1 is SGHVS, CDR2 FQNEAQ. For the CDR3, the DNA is TGTGCCAGCAGCAACCGACAGTCAGGCACCGGGGAGCTGTTTTTT. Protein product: CASSNRQSGTGELFF.

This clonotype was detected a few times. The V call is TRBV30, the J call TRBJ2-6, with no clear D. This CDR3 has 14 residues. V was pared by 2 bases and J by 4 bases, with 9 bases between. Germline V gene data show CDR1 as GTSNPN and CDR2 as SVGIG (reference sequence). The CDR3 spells CAWSTEPGANVLTF. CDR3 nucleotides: TGTGCCTGGAGTACCGAACCCGGGGCCAACGTCCTGACTTTC.

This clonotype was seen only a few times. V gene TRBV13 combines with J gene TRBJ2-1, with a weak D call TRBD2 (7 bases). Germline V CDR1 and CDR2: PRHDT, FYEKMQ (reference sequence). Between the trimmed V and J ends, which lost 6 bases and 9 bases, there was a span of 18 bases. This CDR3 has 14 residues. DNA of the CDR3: TGTGCCAGCAGAGCTGGGGAGGGGGTGGGTGAGCAGTTCTTC. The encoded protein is CASRAGEGVGEQFF.

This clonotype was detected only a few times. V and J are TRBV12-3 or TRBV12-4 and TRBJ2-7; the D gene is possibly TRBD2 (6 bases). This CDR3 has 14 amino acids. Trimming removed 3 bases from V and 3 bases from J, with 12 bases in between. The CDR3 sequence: CASSFIRGGYEQYF. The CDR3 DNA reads TGTGCCAGCAGTTTTATCCGGGGAGGCTACGAGCAGTACTTC.

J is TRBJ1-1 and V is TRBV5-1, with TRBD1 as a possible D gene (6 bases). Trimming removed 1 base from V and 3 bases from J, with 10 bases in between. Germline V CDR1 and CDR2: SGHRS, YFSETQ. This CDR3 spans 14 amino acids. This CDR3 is CASSLRSGDTEAFF. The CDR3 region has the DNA TGCGCCAGCAGCTTGCGGTCAGGGGACACTGAAGCTTTCTTT.

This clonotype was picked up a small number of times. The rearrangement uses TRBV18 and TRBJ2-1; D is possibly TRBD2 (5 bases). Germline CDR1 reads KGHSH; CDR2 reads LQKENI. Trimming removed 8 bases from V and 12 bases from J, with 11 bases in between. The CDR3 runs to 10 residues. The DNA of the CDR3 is TGTGCCAGCGCAGGACTGAGGCAGTTCTTC. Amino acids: CASAGLRQFF.

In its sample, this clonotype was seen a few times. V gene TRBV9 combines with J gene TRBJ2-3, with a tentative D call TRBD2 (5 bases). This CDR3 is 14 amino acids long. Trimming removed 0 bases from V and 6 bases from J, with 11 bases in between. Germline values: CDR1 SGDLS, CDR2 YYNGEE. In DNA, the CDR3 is TGTGCCAGCAGCGTAGTAACGGGGAGTGATACGCAGTATTTT. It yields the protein CASSVVTGSDTQYF.

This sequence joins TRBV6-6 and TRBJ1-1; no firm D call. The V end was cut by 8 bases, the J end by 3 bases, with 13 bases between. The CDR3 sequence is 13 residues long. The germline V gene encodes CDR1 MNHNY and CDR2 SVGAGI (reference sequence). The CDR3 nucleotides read TGTGCCAGCGAGGCCTACCGGGACACTGAAGCTTTCTTT. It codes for CASEAYRDTEAFF.

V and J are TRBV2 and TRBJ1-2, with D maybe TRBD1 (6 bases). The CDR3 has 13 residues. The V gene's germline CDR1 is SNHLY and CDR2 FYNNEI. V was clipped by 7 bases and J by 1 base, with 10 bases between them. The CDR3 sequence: CASNQDSNYGYTF. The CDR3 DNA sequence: TGTGCCAGCAACCAGGACAGTAACTATGGCTACACCTTC.

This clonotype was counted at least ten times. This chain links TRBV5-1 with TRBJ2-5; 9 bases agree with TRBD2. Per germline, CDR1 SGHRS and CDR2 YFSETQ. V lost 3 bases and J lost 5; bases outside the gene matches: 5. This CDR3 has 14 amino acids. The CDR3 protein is CASSSTSGAETQYF. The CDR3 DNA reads TGCGCCAGCAGCTCGACTAGCGGTGCGGAGACCCAGTACTTC. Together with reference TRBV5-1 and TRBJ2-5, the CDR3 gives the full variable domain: KAGVTQTPRYLIKTRGQQVTLSCSPISGHRSVSWYQQTPGQGLQFLFEYFSETQRNKGNFPGRFSGRQFSNSRSEMNVSTLELGDSALYLCASSSTSGAETQYFGPGTRLLVL.

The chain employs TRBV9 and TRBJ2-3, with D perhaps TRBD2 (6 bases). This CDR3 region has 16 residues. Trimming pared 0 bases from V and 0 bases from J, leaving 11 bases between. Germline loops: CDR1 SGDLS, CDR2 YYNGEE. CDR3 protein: CASSVDSGESTDTQYF. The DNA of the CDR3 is TGTGCCAGCAGCGTAGATTCGGGGGAGAGCACAGATACGCAGTATTTT.

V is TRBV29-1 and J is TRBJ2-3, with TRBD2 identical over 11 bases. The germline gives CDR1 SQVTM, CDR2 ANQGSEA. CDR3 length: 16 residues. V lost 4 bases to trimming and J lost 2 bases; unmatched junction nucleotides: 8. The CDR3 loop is CSVAGLAVVPTDTQYF. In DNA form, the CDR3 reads TGCAGCGTTGCGGGACTAGCGGTCGTACCCACAGATACGCAGTATTTT.

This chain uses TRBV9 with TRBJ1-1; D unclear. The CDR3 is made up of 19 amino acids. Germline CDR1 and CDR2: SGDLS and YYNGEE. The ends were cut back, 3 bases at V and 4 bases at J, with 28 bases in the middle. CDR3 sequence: CASSAPIPPGEGKGTEAFF. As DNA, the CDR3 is TGTGCCAGCAGCGCCCCAATCCCCCCGGGTGAGGGAAAAGGCACTGAAGCTTTCTTT.

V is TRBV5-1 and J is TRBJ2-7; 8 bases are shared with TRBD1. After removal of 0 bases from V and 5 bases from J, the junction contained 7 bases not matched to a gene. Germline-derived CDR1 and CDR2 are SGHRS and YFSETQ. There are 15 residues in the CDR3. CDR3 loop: CASSLASQGANEQYF. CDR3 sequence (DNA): TGCGCCAGCAGCTTGGCCAGTCAGGGGGCGAACGAGCAGTACTTC.

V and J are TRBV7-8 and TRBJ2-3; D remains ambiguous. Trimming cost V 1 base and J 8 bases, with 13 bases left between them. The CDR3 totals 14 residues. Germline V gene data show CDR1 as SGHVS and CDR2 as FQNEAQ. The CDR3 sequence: CASSLEVTTGTQYF. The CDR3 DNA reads TGTGCCAGCAGCTTAGAGGTTACTACCGGTACGCAGTATTTT.

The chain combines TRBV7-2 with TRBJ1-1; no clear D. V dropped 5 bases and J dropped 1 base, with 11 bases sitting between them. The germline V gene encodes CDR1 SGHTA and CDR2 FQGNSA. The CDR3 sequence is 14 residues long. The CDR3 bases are TGTGCCAGCAGCAGCGTCCGGGCGAACACTGAAGCTTTCTTT. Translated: CASSSVRANTEAFF. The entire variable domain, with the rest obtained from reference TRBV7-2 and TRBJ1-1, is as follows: GAGVSQSPSNKVTEKGKDVELRCDPISGHTALYWYRQSLGQGLEFLIYFQGNSAPDKSGLPSDRFSAERTGGSVSTLTIQRTQQEDSAVYLCASSSVRANTEAFFGQGTRLTVV.

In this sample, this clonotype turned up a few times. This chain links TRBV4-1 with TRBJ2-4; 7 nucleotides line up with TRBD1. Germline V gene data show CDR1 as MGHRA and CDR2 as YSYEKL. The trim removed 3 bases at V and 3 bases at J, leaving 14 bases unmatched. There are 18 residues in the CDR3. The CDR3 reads CASSQGFLRGHSKNIQYF. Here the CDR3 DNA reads TGCGCCAGCAGCCAGGGTTTTTTGAGGGGGCATAGCAAAAACATTCAGTACTTC.

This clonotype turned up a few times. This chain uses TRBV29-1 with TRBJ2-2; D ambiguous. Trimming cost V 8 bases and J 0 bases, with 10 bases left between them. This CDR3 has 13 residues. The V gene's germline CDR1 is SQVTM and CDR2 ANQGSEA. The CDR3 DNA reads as TGCAGCATGCGGCACTCGAACACCGGGGAGCTGTTTTTT. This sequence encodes CSMRHSNTGELFF.

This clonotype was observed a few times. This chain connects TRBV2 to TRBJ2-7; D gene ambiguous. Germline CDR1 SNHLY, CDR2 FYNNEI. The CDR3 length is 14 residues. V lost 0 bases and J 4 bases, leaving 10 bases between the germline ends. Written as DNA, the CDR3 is TGTGCCAGCAGTGAAGCTATGGCAGTTTACGAGCAGTACGTC. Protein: CASSEAMAVYEQYV.

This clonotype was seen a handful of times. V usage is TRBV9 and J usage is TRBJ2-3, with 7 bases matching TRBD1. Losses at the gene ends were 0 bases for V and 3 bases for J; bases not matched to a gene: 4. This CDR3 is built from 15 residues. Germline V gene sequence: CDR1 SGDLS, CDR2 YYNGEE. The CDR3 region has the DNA TGTGCCAGCAGCGTAGAGGGGGCAGGGACAGATACGCAGTATTTT. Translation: CASSVEGAGTDTQYF. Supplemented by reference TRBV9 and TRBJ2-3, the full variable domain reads DSGVTQTPKHLITATGQRVTLRCSPRSGDLSVYWYQQSLDQGLQFLIQYYNGEERAKGNILERFSAQQFPDLHSELNLSSLELGDSALYFCASSVEGAGTDTQYFGPGTRLTVL.

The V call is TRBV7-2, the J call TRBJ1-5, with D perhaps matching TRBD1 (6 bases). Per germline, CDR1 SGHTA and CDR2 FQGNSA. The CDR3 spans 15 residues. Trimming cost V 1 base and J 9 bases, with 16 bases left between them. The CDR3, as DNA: TGTGCCAGCAGCTTAGATGGGGGGCCTAACCGGCCCCAGCATTTT. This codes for CASSLDGGPNRPQHF.

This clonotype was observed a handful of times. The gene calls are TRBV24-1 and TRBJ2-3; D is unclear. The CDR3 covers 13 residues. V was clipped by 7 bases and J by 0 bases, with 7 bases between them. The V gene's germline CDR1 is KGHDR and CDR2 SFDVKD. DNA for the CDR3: TGTGCCACCAGGGAATCTAGCACAGATACGCAGTATTTT. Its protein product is CATRESSTDTQYF.